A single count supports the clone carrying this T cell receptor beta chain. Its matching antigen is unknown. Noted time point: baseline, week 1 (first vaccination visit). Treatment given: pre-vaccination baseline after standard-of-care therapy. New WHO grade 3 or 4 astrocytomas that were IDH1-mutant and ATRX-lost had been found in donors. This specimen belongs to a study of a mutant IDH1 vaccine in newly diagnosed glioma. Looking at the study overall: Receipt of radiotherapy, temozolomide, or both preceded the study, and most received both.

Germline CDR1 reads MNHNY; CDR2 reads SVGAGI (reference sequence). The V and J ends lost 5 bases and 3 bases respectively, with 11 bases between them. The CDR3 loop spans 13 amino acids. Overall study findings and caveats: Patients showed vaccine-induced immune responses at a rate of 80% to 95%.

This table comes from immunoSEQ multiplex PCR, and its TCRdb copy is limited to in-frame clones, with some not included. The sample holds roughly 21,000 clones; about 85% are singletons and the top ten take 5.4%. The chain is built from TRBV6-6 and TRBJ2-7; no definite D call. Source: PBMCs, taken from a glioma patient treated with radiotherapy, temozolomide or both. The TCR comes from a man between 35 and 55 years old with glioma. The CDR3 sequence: CASSRQSGYEQYF. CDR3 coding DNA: TGTGCCAGCAGTCGTCAGTCTGGCTACGAGCAGTACTTC.